A selection of T cell receptor beta chains follows, all from one sample in a study of technical replicates of blood from a handful of donors. Assay used: immunoSEQ multiplex PCR; TCRdb lists only in-frame clones, some missing. Here the sample spans about 79,000 clones, 75% to 95% being singletons. Sequenced sample: T cells isolated from PBMCs. The origin of the receptors is a human donor in good health. Some clones in this sample may be carry-over from other donors' samples. The CDR3 runs from the conserved cysteine through the conserved F or W. The D gene is left open where the match is weak. A clone size is listed for some rows: how often the clone was seen (once, few, many), or a class if it is expanded.

J,D,V,size,DNA,CDR3
TRBJ2-7,TRBD1,TRBV11-3,NA,TGTGCCAGCAGCTCGAGGACAGGGGGTATATACGAGCAGTACTTC,CASSSRTGGIYEQYF
TRBJ2-2,TRBD1,TRBV29-1,NA,TGCAGCGTTGAAAGGGGACAGCGAGGGGGGGAGCTGTTTTTT,CSVERGQRGGELFF
TRBJ1-1,NA,TRBV19,NA,TGTGCCAGTATATCCTTTCAGGGTATAATTTCTGAAGCTTTCTTT,CASISFQGIISEAFF
TRBJ1-1,NA,TRBV7-8,NA,TGTGCCAGCAGCTCCCTGCGGGGGGTGGGCACTGAAGCTTTCTTT,CASSSLRGVGTEAFF
TRBJ2-2,TRBD2,TRBV4-3,NA,TGCGCCAGCAGCCAAGAGCGGGAGAAAGGCACCGGGGAGCTGTTTTTT,CASSQEREKGTGELFF
TRBJ2-2,NA,TRBV6-4,NA,TGTGCCAGCAGTGACTCGGACATTTCGAACACCGGGGAGCTGTTTTTT,CASSDSDISNTGELFF
TRBJ2-7,NA,TRBV2,NA,TGTGCCAGCTACTACGACGAGCAGTACTTC,CASYYDEQYF
TRBJ1-5,TRBD1,TRBV2,NA,TGTGCCAGCAGTCCACCCCAGAGACAGGGGAGTCAGCCCCAGCATTTT,CASSPPQRQGSQPQHF
TRBJ2-1,TRBD1,TRBV19,once,TGTGCCAGTATGGAGACAGGGACCTACAATGAGCAGTTCTTC,CASMETGTYNEQFF
TRBJ2-1,TRBD2,TRBV5-1,NA,TGCGCCAGCAGCTGGACTAGCCCGGAGAATGAGCAGTTCTTC,CASSWTSPENEQFF
TRBJ2-1,NA,TRBV20-1,NA,TGCAGTGCTACCCAGGGCAATGAGCAGTTCTTC,CSATQGNEQFF
TRBJ2-3,TRBD1,TRBV5-1,NA,TGCGCCAGCTGTCAGGGGGCACAGAGAGATACGCAGTATTTT,CASCQGAQRDTQYF
TRBJ1-2,NA,TRBV10-3,NA,TGTGCCATCAGTGAGTACAGAGCTAACTATGGCTACACCTTC,CAISEYRANYGYTF
TRBJ2-1,NA,TRBV5-1,NA,TGCGCCAGCAGCTTGAAAAGGGGCATCTACAATGAGCAGTTCTTC,CASSLKRGIYNEQFF
TRBJ2-1,NA,TRBV19,NA,TGTGCCACTCGATACTCGGGGGATTTAAATGAGCAGTTCTTC,CATRYSGDLNEQFF
TRBJ2-7,NA,TRBV5-3,NA,TGTGCCAGAAGCTTGGGGGGCGCCTACGAGCAGTACTTC,CARSLGGAYEQYF
TRBJ1-2,TRBD1,TRBV29-1,NA,TGCAGCGCACAGGGGGCCGCCTATGGCTACACCTTC,CSAQGAAYGYTF
TRBJ1-2,TRBD1,TRBV27,NA,TGTGCCAGCAGTCCCAGTATGGGACAGGGGGCGGGTAACTATGGCTACACCTTC,CASSPSMGQGAGNYGYTF
TRBJ2-5,NA,TRBV27,NA,TGTGCCAGCAGTAGGATAGGGGCTGGGGAGACCCAGTACTTC,CASSRIGAGETQYF
TRBJ2-2,TRBD2,TRBV13,NA,TGTGCCAGCAGCTTAACTAGCGGGAACACCGGGGAGCTGTTTTTT,CASSLTSGNTGELFF
TRBJ2-3,NA,TRBV5-1,NA,TGCGCCAGCAGCTTGGCCGCAGATACGCAGTATTTT,CASSLAADTQYF
TRBJ2-1,TRBD2,TRBV11-3,NA,TGTGCCAGCAGTCCGACTAGCGGGAGGGGCAATGAGCAGTTCTTC,CASSPTSGRGNEQFF
TRBJ2-1,TRBD2,TRBV2,NA,TGTGCCTCAGAAGAGATAGCGGGAGTATTTTATGAGCAGTTCTTC,CASEEIAGVFYEQFF
TRBJ1-4,TRBD1,TRBV11-2,NA,TGTGCCAGCAGCCTACCCTTACCGGGACAGCTTGCAACTAATGAAAAACTGTTTTTT,CASSLPLPGQLATNEKLFF
TRBJ2-5,NA,TRBV28,NA,TGTGCCAGCAGTAAAAGGGGGAGACCGGGAAGGAGAGAGACCCAGTACTTC,CASSKRGRPGRRETQYF
TRBJ1-4,NA,TRBV20-1,NA,TGCAGTGCTAGAGGCGAGGGTTCGGTGTTTTTT,CSARGEGSVFF
TRBJ2-5,TRBD1,TRBV11-3,NA,TGTGCCAGCAGCTTAGATGGGACAGCAGAGACCCAGTACTTC,CASSLDGTAETQYF
TRBJ1-4,NA,TRBV5-8,once,TGTGCCAGCAGCTTGTCTTCAGGTTGCGGGGAAAAACTGTTTTTT,CASSLSSGCGEKLFF
TRBJ1-1,NA,TRBV6-1,NA,TGTGCCAGCAGTGTAGAGCCGAACACTGAAGCTTTCTTT,CASSVEPNTEAFF
TRBJ2-7,TRBD2,TRBV27,NA,TGTGCCAGCAGTTTTAGAGGACTAGCGAACTACGAGCAGTACTTC,CASSFRGLANYEQYF
TRBJ2-3,TRBD2,TRBV5-4,few,TGTGCCAGCAGCGCTGACAGGGCCATGGCGGGAGGGCCGTCAGATACGCAGTATTTT,CASSADRAMAGGPSDTQYF
TRBJ2-1,TRBD2,TRBV6-4,NA,TGTGCCAGCAGTGAGACTAGCGGGTCATACAATGAGCAGTTCTTC,CASSETSGSYNEQFF
TRBJ1-4,TRBD1,TRBV5-4,NA,TGTGCCAGCAGCTGGACAGGGGCGGCTAATGAAAAACTGTTTTTT,CASSWTGAANEKLFF
TRBJ2-2,NA,TRBV27,NA,TGTGCCAGCAGTTTATCCAGGGCGGGGGAGCTGTTTTTT,CASSLSRAGELFF
TRBJ2-6,TRBD1,TRBV10-2,NA,TGCGCCAGCAGTGGTAAACAGGGGGCCTTCTCTGGGGCCAACGTCCTGACTTTC,CASSGKQGAFSGANVLTF